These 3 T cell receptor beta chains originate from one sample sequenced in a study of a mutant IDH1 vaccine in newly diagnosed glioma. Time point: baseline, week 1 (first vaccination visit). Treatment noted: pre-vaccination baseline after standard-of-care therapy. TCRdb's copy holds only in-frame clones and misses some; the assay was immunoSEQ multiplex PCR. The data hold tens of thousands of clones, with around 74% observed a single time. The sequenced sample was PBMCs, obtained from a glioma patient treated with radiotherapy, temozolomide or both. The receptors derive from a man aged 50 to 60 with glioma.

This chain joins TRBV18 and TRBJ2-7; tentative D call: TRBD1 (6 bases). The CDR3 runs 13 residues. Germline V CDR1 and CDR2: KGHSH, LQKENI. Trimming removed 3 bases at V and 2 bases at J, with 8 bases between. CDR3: CASSPDSAYEQYF. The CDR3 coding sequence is TGTGCCAGCTCACCGGACAGTGCCTACGAGCAGTACTTC.

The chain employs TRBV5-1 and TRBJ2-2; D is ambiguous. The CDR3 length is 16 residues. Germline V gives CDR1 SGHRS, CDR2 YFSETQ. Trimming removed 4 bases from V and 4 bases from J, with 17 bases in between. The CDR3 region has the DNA TGCGCCAGCAGCGTAAGTTCCCCCAAGGTCACCGGGGAGCTGTTTTTT. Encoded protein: CASSVSSPKVTGELFF.

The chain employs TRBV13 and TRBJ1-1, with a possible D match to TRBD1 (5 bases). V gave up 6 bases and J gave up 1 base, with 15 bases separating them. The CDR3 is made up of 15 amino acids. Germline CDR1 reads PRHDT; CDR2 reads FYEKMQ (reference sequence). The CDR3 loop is CASSWDGLGNTEAFF. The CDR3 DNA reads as TGTGCCAGCAGTTGGGACGGGCTAGGGAACACTGAAGCTTTCTTT.